The entry that follows covers one T cell receptor beta chain sequence. Its specificity is unknown. As for time point: pre-treatment sample, taken before nivolumab and TIL therapy. The tumor samples were excised metastases, mostly pleural nodules or supraclavicular lymph nodes. The libraries were made with immunoSEQ v3. TCRdb's copy holds only in-frame clones and misses some; the assay was immunoSEQ multiplex PCR. There are a few thousand clones in the sample; 64% occur only once, and roughly 10% lies in the top ten. These data belong to a study of TIL therapy for anti-PD-1-resistant metastatic lung cancer. Study overall: Tumors had a median PD-L1 proportion score of around 6.4%. Most patients had lung adenocarcinoma; a handful of tumors were EGFR-mutant, two ALK-rearranged; half smoked currently or formerly.

Overall study findings and caveats: This highly selected cohort may not generalize to typical lung cancer patients.

Germline V gives CDR1 WNHNN, CDR2 SYGVQD (reference sequence). The CDR3 sequence is 15 residues long. Trimming removed 6 bases from V and 9 bases from J; junction bases left unmatched: 12. Here the sequenced sample was tumor tissue, taken at baseline. The receptor's source is a man between 65 and 80 years old with non-small cell lung cancer. The chain links TRBV10-1 to TRBJ2-1; the match to TRBD2 covers 9 bases. Written as DNA, the CDR3 is TGCGCCAGCAGCCCGGGGACTAGCCAGACGAGTGAGCAGTTCTTC. It specifies CASSPGTSQTSEQFF.